The clone carrying this TCR beta chain occurred a few times. Its target is not known. The treatment denotes: 10-day PBMC culture with coronavirus spike peptide pools or control peptides (ViraFEST assay). The CDR3 spans 14 residues. Trimming pared 4 bases from V and 6 bases from J, leaving 15 bases between. Germline V gene data show CDR1 as LNHDA and CDR2 as SQIVND (reference sequence). The data originate from a study of vaccination and CD4 T cells after COVID-19. Study in general: Once diagnosed, patients had post-COVID samples drawn a median about 110 days later (range 35 to 161).

Regarding the study as a whole: SARS-CoV-2-reactive clonotypes showed a nonsignificant median rise from 21 to 38.

Cultured CD4+ T-cell DNA underwent Oncomine TCR Beta short-read sequencing. After culture, CD4+ T cells served as the source for genomic DNA extraction. Each CDR3 protein gets one entry after TCRdb re-called the PCR reads with MiXCR. The sample holds roughly 15,000 distinct CDR3 sequences, approximately 52% seen once. Sequenced sample: CD4+ T cells from blood, cultured in vitro. This clonotype was obtained from a human donor who had recovered from COVID-19. The genes are TRBV19 and TRBJ1-1; tentatively, D is TRBD1 (5 bases). CDR3 in amino acids: CASSRDRQGSEAFF. As DNA, the CDR3 is TGTGCCAGTAGTAGGGATCGGCAGGGCTCTGAAGCTTTCTTT.